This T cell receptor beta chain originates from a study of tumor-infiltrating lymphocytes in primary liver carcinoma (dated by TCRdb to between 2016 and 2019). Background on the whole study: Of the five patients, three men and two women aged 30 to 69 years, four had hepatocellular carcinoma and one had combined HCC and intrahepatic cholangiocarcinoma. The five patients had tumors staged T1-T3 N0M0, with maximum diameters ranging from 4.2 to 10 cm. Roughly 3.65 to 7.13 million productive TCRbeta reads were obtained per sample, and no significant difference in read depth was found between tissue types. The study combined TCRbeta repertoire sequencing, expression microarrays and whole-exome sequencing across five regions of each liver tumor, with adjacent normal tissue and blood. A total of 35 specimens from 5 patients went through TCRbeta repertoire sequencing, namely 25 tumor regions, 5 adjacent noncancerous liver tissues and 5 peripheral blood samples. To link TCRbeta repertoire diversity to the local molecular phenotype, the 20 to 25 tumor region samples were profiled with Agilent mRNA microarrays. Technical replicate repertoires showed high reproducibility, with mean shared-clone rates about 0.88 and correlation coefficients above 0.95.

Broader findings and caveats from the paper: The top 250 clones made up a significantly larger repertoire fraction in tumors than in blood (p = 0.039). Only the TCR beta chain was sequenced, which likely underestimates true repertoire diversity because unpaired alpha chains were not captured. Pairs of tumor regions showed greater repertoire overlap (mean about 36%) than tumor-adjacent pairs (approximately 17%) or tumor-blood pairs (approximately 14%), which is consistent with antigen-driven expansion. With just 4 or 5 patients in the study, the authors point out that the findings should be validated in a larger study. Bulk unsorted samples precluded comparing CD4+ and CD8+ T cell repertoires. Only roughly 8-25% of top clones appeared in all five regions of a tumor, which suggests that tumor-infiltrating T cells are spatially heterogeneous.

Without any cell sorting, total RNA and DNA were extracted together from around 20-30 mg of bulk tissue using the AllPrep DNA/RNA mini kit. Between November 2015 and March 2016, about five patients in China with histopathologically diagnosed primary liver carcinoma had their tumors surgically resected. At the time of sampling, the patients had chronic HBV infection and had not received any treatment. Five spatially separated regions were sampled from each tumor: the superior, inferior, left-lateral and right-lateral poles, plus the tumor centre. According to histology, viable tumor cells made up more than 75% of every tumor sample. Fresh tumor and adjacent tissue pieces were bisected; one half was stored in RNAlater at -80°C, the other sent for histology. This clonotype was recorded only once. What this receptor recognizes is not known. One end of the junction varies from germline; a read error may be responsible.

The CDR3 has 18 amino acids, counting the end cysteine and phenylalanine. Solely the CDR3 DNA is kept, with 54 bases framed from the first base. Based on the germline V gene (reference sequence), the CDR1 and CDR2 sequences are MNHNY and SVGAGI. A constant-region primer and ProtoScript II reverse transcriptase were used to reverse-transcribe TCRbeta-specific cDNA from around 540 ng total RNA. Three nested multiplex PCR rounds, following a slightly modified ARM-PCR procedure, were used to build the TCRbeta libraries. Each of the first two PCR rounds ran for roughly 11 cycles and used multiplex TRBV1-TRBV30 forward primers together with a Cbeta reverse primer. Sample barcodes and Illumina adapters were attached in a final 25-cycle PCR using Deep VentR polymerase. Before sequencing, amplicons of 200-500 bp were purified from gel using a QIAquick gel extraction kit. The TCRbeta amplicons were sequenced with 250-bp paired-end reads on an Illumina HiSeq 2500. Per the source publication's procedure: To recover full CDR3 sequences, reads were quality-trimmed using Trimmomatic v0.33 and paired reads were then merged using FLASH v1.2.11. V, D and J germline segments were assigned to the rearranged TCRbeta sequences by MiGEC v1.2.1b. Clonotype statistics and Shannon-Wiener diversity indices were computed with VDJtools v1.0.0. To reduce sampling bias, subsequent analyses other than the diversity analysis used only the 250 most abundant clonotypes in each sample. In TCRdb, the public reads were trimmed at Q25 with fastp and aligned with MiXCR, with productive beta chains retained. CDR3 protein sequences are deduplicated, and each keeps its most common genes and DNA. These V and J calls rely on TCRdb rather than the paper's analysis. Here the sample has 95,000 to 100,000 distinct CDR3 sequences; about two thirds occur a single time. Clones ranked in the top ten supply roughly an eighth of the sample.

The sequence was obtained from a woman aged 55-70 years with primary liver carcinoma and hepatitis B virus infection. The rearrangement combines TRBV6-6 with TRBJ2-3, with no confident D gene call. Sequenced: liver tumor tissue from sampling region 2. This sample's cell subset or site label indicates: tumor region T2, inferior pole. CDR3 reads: CASSYGLGIGVNTDTRHF. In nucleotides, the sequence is TGTGCCAGCAGTTACGGGTTAGGCATCGGCGTTAACACAGATACGCGGCATTTT.